A selection of T cell receptor beta chains follows, all from one sample in a study of blood T cell repertoires in COVID-19. The method was immunoSEQ multiplex PCR; TCRdb's version includes in-frame clones alone and lacks a portion of them. The sample lists about 59,000 clones, 80% to 95% occurring once. Sequenced material: peripheral blood. The receptors were sampled from a man older than 75 with acute or convalescent COVID-19. The CDR3 runs from the conserved cysteine through the conserved F or W. Each record gives: clone size, CDR3 length, V gene, J gene, D gene, CDR3 protein, CDR3 DNA. D genes are given only for firm matches. Size values are once, few and many counts, or a class for expanded clones, and some rows have none.

>.|14|TRBV30|TRBJ2-3|TRBD2
CAWGGVVTAVPQYF
TGTGCCTGGGGGGGGGTTGTGACGGCTGTTCCGCAGTATTTT
>few|18|TRBV11-2|TRBJ1-1|TRBD1
CASSSSRDRGTSNTEAFF
TGTGCCAGCAGCTCGTCCCGGGACAGGGGGACCTCGAACACTGAAGCTTTCTTT
>.|15|TRBV25-1|TRBJ1-5|.
CASSDSSLSGQPQHF
TGTGCCAGCAGTGACTCTTCCCTATCGGGACAGCCCCAGCATTTT
>.|15|TRBV3-1/TRBV3-2|TRBJ2-2|TRBD1
CASSQGTGNTGELFF
TGTGCCAGCAGCCAGGGGACAGGGAACACCGGGGAGCTGTTTTTT
>.|15|TRBV9|TRBJ2-3|.
CASSGQPGRTDTQYF
TGTGCCAGCAGCGGTCAGCCAGGTCGCACAGATACGCAGTATTTT
>.|11|TRBV29-1|TRBJ1-1|TRBD1
CSVEDDRGAFF
TGCAGCGTTGAAGATGACAGGGGCGCTTTCTTT
>.|14|TRBV11-3|TRBJ1-1|.
CASSRGGTGTEAFF
TGTGCCAGCAGCCGGGGGGGGACGGGTACTGAAGCTTTCTTT
>.|14|TRBV11-2|TRBJ2-5|.
CASSLLAGQETQYF
TGTGCCAGCAGCTTACTGGCAGGCCAAGAGACCCAGTACTTC
>.|12|TRBV7-2|TRBJ1-6|.
CASSLSGESLHF
TGTGCCAGCAGCTTATCAGGGGAGTCCCTCCACTTT
>few|15|TRBV7-3|TRBJ2-2|.
CASSLGGRGTGELFF
TGTGCCAGCAGCTTAGGTGGAAGGGGGACCGGGGAGCTGTTTTTT
>.|12|TRBV2|TRBJ2-5|.
CASSGTKETQYF
TGTGCCAGCAGCGGGACAAAAGAGACCCAGTACTTC
>.|13|TRBV27|TRBJ2-5|TRBD1
CASMRQGAETQYF
TGTGCCAGCATGAGGCAGGGGGCAGAGACCCAGTACTTC
>.|17|TRBV28|TRBJ2-7|TRBD1
CASSSFIVQGADYEQYF
TGTGCCAGCAGTTCCTTTATCGTCCAGGGGGCAGATTACGAGCAGTACTTC
>.|15|TRBV2|TRBJ1-4|.
CASSPEDQGNEKLFF
TGTGCCAGCAGTCCTGAAGACCAGGGGAACGAAAAACTGTTTTTT
>.|16|TRBV7-9|TRBJ1-1|TRBD1
CASSLAGQGLNTEAFF
TGTGCCAGCAGCTTAGCGGGACAGGGTCTGAACACTGAAGCTTTCTTT
>.|13|TRBV5-1|TRBJ1-2|.
CASRLGQNYGYTF
TGCGCCAGCAGATTAGGACAAAACTATGGCTACACCTTC
>.|16|TRBV7-9|TRBJ1-4|TRBD1
CASSSGQTGAEEKLFF
TGTGCCAGCAGCTCCGGCCAGACAGGGGCGGAGGAAAAACTGTTTTTT
>.|17|TRBV27|TRBJ2-1|.
CASSLSSRTLSYNEQFF
TGTGCCAGCAGTTTATCGAGTCGGACTCTCTCCTACAATGAGCAGTTCTTC
>.|14|TRBV5-4|TRBJ2-5|.
CASSLRVQGETQYF
TGTGCCAGCAGCTTGAGAGTTCAGGGGGAGACCCAGTACTTC
>.|14|TRBV18|TRBJ1-1|.
CASSPGRANTEAFF
TGTGCCAGCTCACCAGGCAGGGCTAACACTGAAGCTTTCTTT
>.|14|TRBV19|TRBJ2-2|.
CASSIPQATGELFF
TGTGCCAGTAGTATTCCACAGGCCACCGGGGAGCTGTTTTTT
>.|16|TRBV27|TRBJ1-4|TRBD1
CASSTGTGGGEEKLFF
TGTGCCAGCAGTACCGGGACAGGGGGTGGCGAAGAAAAACTGTTTTTT
>.|13|TRBV6-5|TRBJ2-1|.
CASRGRGPNEQFF
TGTGCCAGCAGGGGGCGGGGGCCCAATGAGCAGTTCTTC
>.|14|TRBV28|TRBJ1-1|.
CASVMWSAGTEAFF
TGTGCCAGCGTCATGTGGAGTGCTGGGACTGAAGCTTTCTTT
>few|14|TRBV14|TRBJ1-2|.
CASSQGLGAYGYTF
TGTGCCAGCAGCCAAGGGCTGGGGGCCTATGGCTACACCTTC
>.|17|TRBV10-1|TRBJ2-7|TRBD2
CASTGRESGGTTYEQYF
TGCGCCAGCACGGGTCGAGAAAGCGGGGGGACTACCTACGAGCAGTACTTC
>few|15|TRBV6-1|TRBJ1-5|.
CASSEAGGVNQPQHF
TGTGCCAGCAGTGAAGCGGGAGGGGTCAATCAGCCCCAGCATTTT
>.|12|TRBV11-2|TRBJ2-7|.
CASSPQFDEQYF
TGTGCCAGCAGCCCACAATTCGACGAGCAGTACTTC
>.|14|TRBV10-3|TRBJ1-6|TRBD1
CAISVTGNNSPLHF
TGTGCCATCAGCGTGACAGGGAATAATTCACCCCTCCACTTT
>.|16|TRBV19|TRBJ1-1|.
CASSIDPHRVGTEAFF
TGTGCCAGTAGTATAGATCCCCACAGGGTGGGCACTGAAGCTTTCTTT
>.|16|TRBV7-2|TRBJ2-1|TRBD2
CASSRTSGGVYDEQFF
TGTGCCAGCAGCCGGACTAGCGGGGGGGTTTATGATGAGCAGTTCTTC
>once|14|TRBV5-1|TRBJ2-1|TRBD2
CASSVKGGVGEQFF
TGCGCCAGCAGCGTTAAGGGAGGGGTTGGTGAGCAGTTCTTC
>.|15|TRBV18|TRBJ1-4|.
CASSPADRENEKLFF
TGTGCCAGCTCACCAGCGGACAGAGAGAATGAAAAACTGTTTTTT
>.|15|TRBV19|TRBJ1-1|.
CASSRYTELNTEAFF
TGTGCCAGTAGTAGGTACACCGAATTGAACACTGAAGCTTTCTTT
>.|15|TRBV18|TRBJ2-5|.
CASSSQGQGQETQYF
TGTGCCAGCTCGTCCCAGGGGCAGGGGCAAGAGACCCAGTACTTC